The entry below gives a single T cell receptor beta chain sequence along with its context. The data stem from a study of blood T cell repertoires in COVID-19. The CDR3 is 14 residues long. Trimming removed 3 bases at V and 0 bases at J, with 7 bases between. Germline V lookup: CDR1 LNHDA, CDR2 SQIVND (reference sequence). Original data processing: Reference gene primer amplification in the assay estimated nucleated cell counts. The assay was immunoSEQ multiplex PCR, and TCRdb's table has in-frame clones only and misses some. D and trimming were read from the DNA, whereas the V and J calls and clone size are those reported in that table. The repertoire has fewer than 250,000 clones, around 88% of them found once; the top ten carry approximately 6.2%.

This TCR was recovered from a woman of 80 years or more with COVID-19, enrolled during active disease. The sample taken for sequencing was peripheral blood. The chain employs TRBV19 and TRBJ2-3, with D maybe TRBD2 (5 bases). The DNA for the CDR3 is TGTGCCAGTAGTATGGGCGGGAGCACAGATACGCAGTATTTT. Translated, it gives CASSMGGSTDTQYF.